The clone carrying this TCR beta chain was counted between two and nine times. Antigen specificity is unknown. Repertoires were generated with immunoSEQ multiplex PCR, while TCRdb's copy carries only in-frame clones and drops some. The table has 20,000 or so clones, roughly 83% seen once. The record originates from a study of radiotherapy plus CTLA-4 blockade in lung cancer. Notes on the study in general: Clones of tumor-derived TCRs expanded in blood after radiotherapy plus ipilimumab.

The CDR3 totals 17 residues. CDR1 is MGHRA, CDR2 YSYEKL, per germline. V dropped 1 base and J dropped 7 bases, with 20 bases sitting between them. The clonotype originates from a human donor with non-small cell lung cancer whose response to radiotherapy plus ipilimumab could not be evaluated. Specimen: peripheral blood, collected from a patient treated with radiotherapy plus ipilimumab. The J gene is TRBJ2-1, the V gene TRBV4-1, with D tentatively TRBD2 (6 bases). DNA of the CDR3: TGCGCCAGCAGCCAAGTTTTGAGTAGACGGGGGAAAAATGAGCAGTTCTTC. Its translation is CASSQVLSRRGKNEQFF.